Below are 16 T cell receptor beta chains sequenced from a single sample in a study of blood T cell repertoires in COVID-19. Data came from immunoSEQ multiplex PCR; TCRdb stores just in-frame clones and leaves some out. The sample gives 350,000 or so clones, about four fifths of which show up once; approximately 3% is in the top ten. The sequenced material came from peripheral blood. The origin of the receptors is a man between 25 and 39 years old with active or convalescent COVID-19.

The chain has TRBV9 and TRBJ2-3; D possibly corresponds to TRBD2 (9 bases). CDR1 is SGDLS, CDR2 YYNGEE, per germline. The V gene lost 8 bases and the J gene lost 1 base, with 26 bases spanning the gap. CDR3 length: 18 amino acids. The DNA of the CDR3 is TGTGCCAGTTCCCCGACAGGGGCCTTAGCGGGAGGCACAGATACGCAGTATTTT. Protein product: CASSPTGALAGGTDTQYF.

The V call is TRBV5-6, the J call TRBJ2-7; no reliable D call. Germline CDR1 and CDR2: SGHDT and YYEEEE. V lost 5 bases and J 3 bases, leaving 6 bases between the germline ends. The CDR3 runs 11 residues. The CDR3 spells CASSYYYEQYF. CDR3 bases: TGTGCCAGCAGTTACTACTACGAGCAGTACTTC.

The genes are TRBV7-9 and TRBJ2-1; D possibly corresponds to TRBD2 (5 bases). The CDR3 is 14 residues long. CDR1 and CDR2 from the germline V gene are SEHNR and FQNEAQ (reference sequence). The germline V and J ends were trimmed by 4 bases and 9 bases, with 16 bases remaining between them. CDR3 residues: CASSSSPRPGEQFF. The DNA for the CDR3 is TGTGCCAGCAGCTCTAGCCCCCGCCCCGGTGAGCAGTTCTTC.

Notes on this clone: A junction end diverges from the germline sequence, so it may reflect a read error. Other DNA sequences from this sample encode an identical CDR3 as well. V and J are TRBV6-1 and TRBJ2-7; the D gene is possibly TRBD1 (6 bases). Germline V CDR1 and CDR2: MNHNS, SASEGT. The CDR3 spans 12 residues. The CDR3 sequence is CASSEDRYEQYF. The CDR3 coding sequence is TGTGCCAGCAGCGAAGACAGGTACGAGCAGTACTTC.

V and J are TRBV5-1 and TRBJ1-2, with D unclear. Germline assignment: CDR1 SGHRS and CDR2 YFSETQ. V gave up 4 bases and J gave up 0 bases, with 16 bases separating them. This CDR3 has 16 residues. The CDR3 DNA is TGCGCCAGCAGCCCGAACCCCGGGAGTTCTAACTATGGCTACACCTTC. Translation gives CASSPNPGSSNYGYTF.

This clone came up once. Other DNA sequences from this sample encode an identical CDR3 as well. The V gene is TRBV9, the J gene TRBJ2-5, with unresolved D. V was shortened by 0 bases and J by 3 bases, with 3 bases between the two germline ends. From germline, CDR1 is SGDLS and CDR2 YYNGEE. CDR3 length: 12 amino acids. CDR3 nucleotide sequence: TGTGCCAGCAGCGTAGCGGAAGAGACCCAGTACTTC. This translates into CASSVAEETQYF.

This chain joins TRBV9 and TRBJ2-2; 10 positions match TRBD2. The V and J ends lost 3 bases and 4 bases, in that order; junction bases with no gene match: 9. This CDR3 comprises 17 residues. The germline gives CDR1 SGDLS, CDR2 YYNGEE. Here the CDR3 DNA reads TGTGCCAGCAGCGACCGACTAGCGGGTCAAGTCACCGGGGAGCTGTTTTTT. This sequence encodes CASSDRLAGQVTGELFF.

The rearrangement joins TRBV29-1 to TRBJ2-2; TRBD2 matches at 8 bases. The CDR3 sequence is 14 residues long. V shed 7 bases, J shed 6 bases, and the junction held 10 bases outside the gene matches. Germline CDR1 and CDR2: SQVTM and ANQGSEA. The CDR3 loop reads CSASGGPVPGELFF. The DNA for the CDR3 is TGCAGCGCCTCGGGAGGGCCAGTCCCCGGGGAGCTGTTTTTT.

The chain carries TRBV29-1 and TRBJ1-2; D is possibly TRBD1 (6 bases). Trimming stripped 1 base from V and 6 bases from J, with 12 bases between. The CDR3 is made up of 13 amino acids. From germline, CDR1 is SQVTM and CDR2 ANQGSEA. This CDR3 reads CSVEGAGADGYTF. CDR3 DNA: TGCAGCGTTGAAGGAGCGGGGGCGGATGGCTACACCTTC.

The chain has TRBV28 and TRBJ1-1, with D possibly matching TRBD1 (6 bases). The CDR3 has 15 residues. V lost 5 bases and J 1 base, leaving 14 bases between the germline ends. From germline, CDR1 is MDHEN and CDR2 SYDVKM. The CDR3 DNA follows: TGTGCCAGCAGTCGGTCGGGACACAGGAACACTGAAGCTTTCTTT. This translates into CASSRSGHRNTEAFF.

This chain connects TRBV3-1 (or the pseudogene TRBV3-2) to TRBJ2-1, with unresolved D. This CDR3 spans 11 amino acids. CDR1 and CDR2 from the germline V gene are LGHDT and YNNKEL (reference sequence). V was shortened by 5 bases and J by 10 bases, with 9 bases between the two germline ends. The CDR3 here is CASSSSREQFF. The DNA for the CDR3 is TGTGCCAGCAGCTCCTCCAGGGAGCAGTTCTTC.

This chain connects TRBV7-9 to TRBJ2-2; 9 bases match TRBD1. CDR1 is SEHNR and CDR2 is FQNEAQ in the germline V gene (reference sequence). The junction had 6 bases not matched to a gene; V was cut back by 4 bases and J by 3 bases. This CDR3 has 16 residues. The CDR3 reads CASSSTGGADTGELFF. For the CDR3, the DNA is TGTGCCAGCAGCTCTACAGGGGGCGCCGACACCGGGGAGCTGTTTTTT.

The V gene is TRBV5-1, the J gene TRBJ2-7; tentative D call: TRBD1 (6 bases). Germline values: CDR1 SGHRS, CDR2 YFSETQ. There are 11 residues in the CDR3. V gave up 4 bases and J gave up 7 bases, with 9 bases separating them. The CDR3 sequence: CASSGRGEQYF. CDR3 sequence (DNA): TGCGCCAGCAGCGGCAGGGGTGAGCAGTACTTC. The whole variable domain, remainder taken from reference TRBV5-1 and TRBJ2-7, is KAGVTQTPRYLIKTRGQQVTLSCSPISGHRSVSWYQQTPGQGLQFLFEYFSETQRNKGNFPGRFSGRQFSNSRSEMNVSTLELGDSALYLCASSGRGEQYFGPGTRLTVT.

The J gene is TRBJ2-3, the V gene TRBV10-1; 12 bases match TRBD1. The CDR3 has 19 residues. Germline lookup yields CDR1 WNHNN and CDR2 SYGVQD (reference sequence). V was clipped by 9 bases and J by 5 bases; unmatched bases: 21. The CDR3 DNA follows: TGCGCCAGGGGCGCCTGGGACAGGGGGCAGGAGGGTCTTGAAGATACGCAGTATTTT. This sequence encodes CARGAWDRGQEGLEDTQYF.

The V gene is TRBV3-1 (or the pseudogene TRBV3-2), the J gene TRBJ1-2, with 10 bases lining up with TRBD1. This CDR3 spans 15 amino acids. V was pared by 4 bases and J by 7 bases, with 9 bases of the junction left unmatched. Germline CDR1 LGHDT, CDR2 YNNKEL (reference sequence). CDR3 sequence reads: CASSPRQGAGGGYTF. The CDR3 DNA reads as TGTGCCAGCAGCCCCAGACAGGGGGCCGGGGGTGGCTACACCTTC.

The chain is built from TRBV18 and TRBJ1-5; TRBD1 aligns across 7 bases. V lost 2 bases, J lost 3 bases, and 10 bases stayed unmatched. CDR3 length equals 17 residues. Germline V CDR1 and CDR2: KGHSH, LQKENI. The CDR3 protein is CASSPNSDRAYNQPQHF. The CDR3 DNA reads TGTGCCAGCTCACCAAACTCCGACAGGGCCTACAATCAGCCCCAGCATTTT.